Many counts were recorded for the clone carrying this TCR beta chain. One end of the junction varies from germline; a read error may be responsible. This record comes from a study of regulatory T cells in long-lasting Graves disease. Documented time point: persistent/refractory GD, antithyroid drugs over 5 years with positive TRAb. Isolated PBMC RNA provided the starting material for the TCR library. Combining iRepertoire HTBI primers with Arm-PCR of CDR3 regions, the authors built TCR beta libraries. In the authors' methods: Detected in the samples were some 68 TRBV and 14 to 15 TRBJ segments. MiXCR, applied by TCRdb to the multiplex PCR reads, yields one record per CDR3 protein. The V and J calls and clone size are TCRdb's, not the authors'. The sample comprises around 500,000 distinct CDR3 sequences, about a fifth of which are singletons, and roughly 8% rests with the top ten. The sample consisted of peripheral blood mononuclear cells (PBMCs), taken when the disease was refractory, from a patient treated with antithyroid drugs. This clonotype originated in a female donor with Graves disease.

Here the CDR3 reads CASGLGGNTEAFF. DNA of the CDR3: TGTGCCAGCGGCTTGGGGGGGAACACTGAAGCTTTCTTT. V gene TRBV7-9 combines with J gene TRBJ1-1; D may be TRBD1 (5 bases). CDR3 length: 13 amino acids. Germline V gene sequence: CDR1 SEHNR, CDR2 FQNEAQ (reference sequence).